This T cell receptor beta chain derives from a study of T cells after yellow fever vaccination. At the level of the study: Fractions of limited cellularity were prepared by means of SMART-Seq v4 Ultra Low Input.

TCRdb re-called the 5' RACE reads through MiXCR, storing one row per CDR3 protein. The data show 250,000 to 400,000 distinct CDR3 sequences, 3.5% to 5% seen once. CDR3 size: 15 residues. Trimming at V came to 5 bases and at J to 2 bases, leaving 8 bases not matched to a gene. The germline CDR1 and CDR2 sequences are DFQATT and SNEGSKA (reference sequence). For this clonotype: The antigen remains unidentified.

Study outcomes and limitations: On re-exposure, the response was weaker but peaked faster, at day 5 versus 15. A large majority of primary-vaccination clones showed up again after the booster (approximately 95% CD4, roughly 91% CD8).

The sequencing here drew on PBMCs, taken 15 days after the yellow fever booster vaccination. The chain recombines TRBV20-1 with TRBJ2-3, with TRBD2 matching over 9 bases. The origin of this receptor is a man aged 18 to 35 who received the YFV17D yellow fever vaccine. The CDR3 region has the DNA TGCAGTGCTTGGAAGAGCGGGGGGAACACAGATACGCAGTATTTT. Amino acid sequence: CSAWKSGGNTDTQYF.